The 26 T cell receptor beta chains given below trace back to one sample, sequenced in a study of T cells in Graves' hyperthyroidism and ophthalmopathy. What was amplified from RNA transcripts were TCR beta CDR3 regions. Using the HTBI primer set, a first-round RT-PCR was run on the TCR CDR3. TCRdb reanalysed the multiplex PCR reads using MiXCR and keeps one entry per CDR3 protein. The data show 600,000 to 800,000 distinct CDR3 sequences, with just over 35% seen just once and around a third held by the top ten. Sequencing was done on a sample of blood. These receptors all stem from a woman aged 40 to 55 with Graves' hyperthyroidism.

The V and J genes are TRBV10-3 and TRBJ1-4, with 7 bases aligning to TRBD1. The CDR3 consists of 15 residues. CDR1 and CDR2 from the germline V gene are ENHRY and SYGVKD. V lost 5 bases and J lost 5; bases outside the gene matches: 8. The CDR3 sequence is CAISNSGTENEKLFF. Written as DNA, the CDR3 is TGTGCCATCAGTAACTCCGGGACAGAAAATGAAAAACTGTTTTTT.

V gene TRBV20-1 combines with J gene TRBJ1-2, with TRBD1 matching over 10 bases. After removal of 3 bases from V and 8 bases from J, the junction contained 9 bases not matched to a gene. CDR3 length: 14 residues. Per the germline V gene, CDR1 is DFQATT and CDR2 is SNEGSKA (reference sequence). CDR3: CSARRGQGWDGYTF. CDR3 coding DNA: TGCAGTGCTAGGAGGGGACAGGGGTGGGACGGCTACACCTTC.

This clonotype came up many times. V is TRBV11-2 and J is TRBJ2-5, with D tentatively TRBD1 (6 bases). V lost 1 base, J lost 4 bases, and 16 bases lay in between. CDR3 length: 16 residues. Germline-derived CDR1 and CDR2 are SGHAT and FQNNGV. CDR3 bases: TGTGCCAGCAGCTTAGGAACAGGGTATTCAGGAGAGACCCAGTACTTC. It specifies CASSLGTGYSGETQYF.

V gene TRBV29-1 combines with J gene TRBJ2-1, with TRBD1 matching 9 bases. Losses at the gene ends were 7 bases for V and 7 bases for J; bases not matched to a gene: 8. Germline CDR1 and CDR2: SQVTM and ANQGSEA. There are 13 residues in the CDR3. This CDR3 is CSGSVDRGNEQFF. CDR3 coding DNA: TGCAGCGGGTCGGTGGACAGGGGTAATGAGCAGTTCTTC.

Many counts were recorded for this clonotype. The rearrangement links TRBV15 to TRBJ2-2; 7 bases are a match to TRBD2. The V segment lost 6 bases and the J segment 6 bases; nucleotides outside the gene matches: 4. This CDR3 comprises 13 residues. Germline V gene data show CDR1 as LNHNV and CDR2 as YYDKDF (reference sequence). The CDR3 bases are TGTGCCACCAGGACTCGGGGGGCCGGGGAGCTGTTTTTT. Protein sequence: CATRTRGAGELFF.

J is TRBJ2-3 and V is TRBV6-5; 9 positions match TRBD2. After removal of 7 bases from V and 1 base from J, the junction contained 3 bases not matched to a gene. From germline, CDR1 is MNHEY and CDR2 SVGAGI. The CDR3 consists of 14 residues. The CDR3 sequence: CASTIAGGTDTQYF. CDR3 in DNA: TGTGCCAGCACTATAGCGGGGGGCACAGATACGCAGTATTTT.

A remark on this clonotype: One end of the junction is discordant with germline, which a read error may explain. The chain employs TRBV11-2 and TRBJ2-7; 8 nucleotides agree with TRBD1. The V gene's germline CDR1 is SGHAT and CDR2 FQNNGV. CDR3 size: 15 residues. CDR3 in DNA: TGTGCCAGCAGTCGCGGACAGGGCCTCTCCTACGAGCAGTGCTTC. Translation gives CASSRGQGLSYEQCF.

This clonotype was seen a single time. This may be a read error: a much more frequent sequence differs by one nucleotide. This CDR3 is missing its conserved last phenylalanine or tryptophan, likely due to a read error. The chain carries TRBV13 and TRBJ1-5, with a tentative D call TRBD1 (6 bases). CDR1 is PRHDT, CDR2 FYEKMQ, per germline (reference sequence). CDR3 length: 14 residues. Between the trimmed V and J ends, which lost 4 bases and 1 base, there was a span of 8 bases. The CDR3 protein is CASSYRESNQPQHC. The CDR3, as DNA: TGTGCCAGCAGCTACAGGGAAAGCAATCAGCCCCAGCATTGT.

This clonotype was counted at least ten times. This sequence joins TRBV5-1 and TRBJ1-1; 8 bases map to TRBD1. V dropped 7 bases and J dropped 0; count of bases not matched to a gene: 5. Germline V lookup: CDR1 SGHRS, CDR2 YFSETQ. There are 14 residues in the CDR3. CDR3 sequence (DNA): TGCGCCAGCGGCCGACAGGGGATGAACACTGAAGCTTTCTTT. The encoded protein is CASGRQGMNTEAFF.

This CDR3 is CSVEVDRDQPQQETQYF. The DNA of the CDR3 is TGCAGTGTTGAAGTCGACAGGGATCAGCCCCAGCAGGAGACCCAGTACTTC. This sequence joins TRBV20-1 and TRBJ2-5, with TRBD1 identical over 7 bases. Germline V gene lookup returns CDR1 DFQATT and CDR2 SNEGSKA (reference sequence). This CDR3 has 17 amino acids. V lost 7 bases to trimming and J lost 5 bases; unmatched junction nucleotides: 22.

In this sample, this clonotype turned up a few times. The chain employs TRBV5-1 and TRBJ2-5; 9 positions agree with TRBD2. V shed 4 bases, J shed 6 bases, and the junction held 16 bases outside the gene matches. The CDR3 length is 17 residues. Germline CDR1 is SGHRS and CDR2 is YFSETQ. The CDR3 here is CASSSPGTSREGKTQYF. DNA of the CDR3: TGCGCCAGCAGCAGCCCCGGGACTAGCAGGGAAGGAAAGACCCAGTACTTC.

This clonotype appeared many times. The junction differs from germline at one of its ends, possibly a read error. The chain has TRBV19 and TRBJ1-1, with TRBD1 matching 7 bases. Germline V CDR1 and CDR2: LNHDA, SQIVND (reference sequence). The CDR3 has 13 amino acids. The CDR3 spells CASSVDRESQAFF. In DNA form, the CDR3 reads TGTGCCAGTAGTGTAGACAGGGAGAGCCAGGCTTTCTTT.

This clonotype occurred many times. The chain carries TRBV20-1 and TRBJ2-5; 7 nucleotides agree with TRBD1. Germline V lookup: CDR1 DFQATT, CDR2 SNEGSKA (reference sequence). J gave up 5 bases and V 0 bases, and 9 bases lay outside the gene matches. There are 15 residues in the CDR3. CDR3 DNA sequence: TGCAGTGCTAGAGAGGAACAGGGGTATGGGGAGACCCAGTACTTC. Protein product: CSAREEQGYGETQYF.

The genes are TRBV7-9 and TRBJ1-5; unclear D gene. Germline lookup yields CDR1 SEHNR and CDR2 FQNEAQ (reference sequence). The ends were cut back, 5 bases at V and 6 bases at J, with 14 bases in the middle. This CDR3 spans 14 amino acids. CDR3 region: CASSGPDKGQPQHF. CDR3 in DNA: TGTGCCAGCAGCGGGCCAGACAAGGGTCAGCCCCAGCATTTT.

The J gene is TRBJ1-4, the V gene TRBV19; possible D gene TRBD1, 5 bases. Deletions cut 5 bases from V and 5 bases from J, with 18 bases between. This CDR3 comprises 16 residues. Germline values: CDR1 LNHDA, CDR2 SQIVND (reference sequence). The CDR3 sequence is CASSLRTRETNEKLFF. CDR3 DNA sequence: TGTGCCAGTAGTCTACGGACACGGGAGACCAATGAAAAACTGTTTTTT.

This clonotype has only a few counts. The chain uses TRBV9 and TRBJ1-4, with D maybe TRBD1 (6 bases). The CDR3 is 15 amino acids. V shed 4 bases and J shed 4 bases, with 14 bases lying between them. The germline V gene encodes CDR1 SGDLS and CDR2 YYNGEE. This CDR3 reads CASSPRGWGNEKLFF. In DNA form, the CDR3 reads TGTGCCAGCAGCCCCAGGGGATGGGGTAATGAAAAACTGTTTTTT.

The CDR3 loop is CASSQYRDRGLGGETQYF. The CDR3 coding sequence is TGTGCCAGCAGCCAGTACCGGGACAGGGGGCTCGGAGGAGAGACCCAGTACTTC. The rearrangement links TRBV7-2 to TRBJ2-5; 12 bases map to TRBD1. Germline V gene sequence: CDR1 SGHTA, CDR2 FQGNSA. Trimming at V came to 5 bases and at J to 4 bases, leaving 14 bases not matched to a gene. The CDR3 is 18 amino acids. Drawing the rest from reference TRBV7-2 and TRBJ2-5, the complete variable domain is GAGVSQSPSNKVTEKGKDVELRCDPISGHTALYWYRQSLGQGLEFLIYFQGNSAPDKSGLPSDRFSAERTGGSVSTLTIQRTQQEDSAVYLCASSQYRDRGLGGETQYFGPGTRLLVL.

The rearrangement links TRBV3-1 to TRBJ1-1; D is ambiguous. The V gene's germline CDR1 is LGHDT and CDR2 YNNKEL (reference sequence). This CDR3 contains 12 residues. The germline V and J ends were trimmed by 1 base and 4 bases, with 4 bases remaining between them. This CDR3 reads CASSQGTTEAFF. The CDR3 bases are TGTGCCAGCAGCCAAGGTACCACTGAAGCTTTCTTT.

This clonotype turned up a few times. The CDR3 sequence: CASSQGERTYEQYF. The CDR3 DNA follows: TGCGCCAGCAGCCAAGGAGAGAGAACCTACGAGCAGTACTTC. The V gene is TRBV4-3, the J gene TRBJ2-7; D is unresolved. V was trimmed by 1 base and J by 2 bases, leaving 9 bases between them. The germline V gene encodes CDR1 LGHNA and CDR2 YSLEER. This CDR3 is built from 14 residues.

The table lists this clonotype with a count of one. This chain uses TRBV19 with TRBJ1-6; D may be TRBD1 (6 bases). V was trimmed by 11 bases and J by 7 bases, leaving 21 bases between them. The CDR3 length is 15 residues. CDR1 LNHDA and CDR2 SQIVND come from the germline V gene (reference sequence). The CDR3 protein is CAWTEGDDGNSPLHF. CDR3 DNA: TGTGCCTGGACCGAGGGGGACGACGGGAATTCACCCCTCCACTTT.

The V call is TRBV10-3, the J call TRBJ2-5, with 8 nucleotides matching TRBD1. Trimming removed 10 bases from V and 5 bases from J; junction bases left unmatched: 6. The CDR3 length is 12 residues. CDR1 ENHRY and CDR2 SYGVKD come from the germline V gene. The DNA of the CDR3 is TGTGCCACGTCGGACAGGGAGGAGACCCAGTACTTC. Its protein product is CATSDREETQYF.

This chain joins TRBV11-2 and TRBJ2-5; tentatively, D is TRBD1 (5 bases). Germline assignment: CDR1 SGHAT and CDR2 FQNNGV. V lost 8 bases and J 5 bases, leaving 18 bases between the germline ends. This CDR3 region has 14 residues. CDR3 sequence (DNA): TGTGCCAGCGGCGATCCCCAGGGCGGCGAGACCCAGTACTTC. This gives the protein CASGDPQGGETQYF.

There are many counts of this clonotype. The V call is TRBV5-1, the J call TRBJ1-1; perhaps TRBD1 as D (6 bases). The V gene's germline CDR1 is SGHRS and CDR2 YFSETQ. Trimming removed 7 bases at V and 9 bases at J, with 19 bases between. The CDR3 has 13 amino acids. The CDR3 region is CASRVTGPEKAFF. The CDR3 DNA follows: TGCGCCAGCCGAGTGACAGGCCCCGAGAAAGCTTTCTTT.

The rearrangement links TRBV6-8 to TRBJ1-5, with 7 bases fitting TRBD1. The CDR3 runs to 16 residues. The germline V gene has CDR1 MNHGY and CDR2 SAAAGT. J gave up 6 bases and V 6 bases, and 14 bases lay outside the gene matches. As DNA, the CDR3 is TGTGCCAGCAGCCTCGATAAAGGGGGCCTAGGTCAGCCCCAGCATTTT. Its protein product is CASSLDKGGLGQPQHF.

The rearrangement links TRBV5-1 to TRBJ2-6; D call uncertain. The CDR3 runs 14 residues. Trimming removed 4 bases from V and 4 bases from J, with 9 bases in between. Germline V gene data show CDR1 as SGHRS and CDR2 as YFSETQ. The CDR3 sequence is CASSRNQGANVLTF. DNA for the CDR3: TGCGCCAGCAGCCGAAACCAGGGGGCCAACGTCCTGACTTTC.

This clonotype has only one observation. This could be a read error, since a much larger clone is one nucleotide away. The J gene is TRBJ1-2, the V gene TRBV19, with D possibly being TRBD1 (5 bases). The length of the CDR3 is 13 residues. Germline loops: CDR1 LNHDA, CDR2 SQIVND (reference sequence). The CDR3 loop is CASRIGDVYGYTF. In DNA form, the CDR3 reads TGTGCCAGTAGAATAGGGGATGTCTATGGCTACACCTTC.